The present T cell receptor beta chain was sequenced within a study of shared clonotypes between healthy human individuals. Study-wide results and limits: Clonotype sharing among the donors was expected to vary with sequencing depth.

The V gene's germline CDR1 is SGHRS and CDR2 YFSETQ. This CDR3 is built from 14 residues. Germline trimming cut 0 bases from V and 5 bases from J; bases unmatched to any gene: 3. Participating donors were healthy, HIV-negative adults free of recent acute infections or vaccinations. Negatively enriched CD4+ T cells were divided by CD45RA into naive and memory. Comment on this clone: Its antigen is still unknown.

Sorted-subset replicate PCRs used about 180 ng DNA, about 30,000 T cell genomes. Only in-frame clones appear in the TCRdb table, and some are missing; sequencing was by immunoSEQ multiplex PCR. The sample carries about 2.4 million clones, approximately 93% recorded once. The TCR originated in a man younger than 30 in good health. Some clones in this sample may be carry-over from other donors' samples. Sequenced: naive CD4+ T cells from PBMCs. The sample's subset: CD45RA+ positively selected. The chain uses TRBV5-1 and TRBJ2-3; 7 bases line up with TRBD1. The CDR3 protein is CASSLGQGVDTQYF. CDR3 nucleotide sequence: TGCGCCAGCAGCTTGGGGCAGGGGGTAGATACGCAGTATTTT.